The clone carrying this T cell receptor (beta chain) came up a few times. This record comes from a study of T cells after yellow fever vaccination. TCRdb reprocessed the 5' RACE reads with MiXCR, giving one entry per CDR3 protein. This sample has under 400,000 distinct CDR3 sequences, with about 9.9% found just once. The receptor comes from a man between 18 and 29 years old who received the YFV17D yellow fever vaccine. The sample was PBMCs, taken on the day of the first yellow fever vaccination.

The CDR3 sequence is CASSLTDRHNQPQHF. CDR3 in DNA: TGTGCCAGCAGCCTCACTGACAGGCACAATCAGCCCCAGCATTTT. V and J are TRBV12-3 or TRBV12-4 and TRBJ1-5; D might be TRBD1 (6 bases). CDR3 length: 15 amino acids. V was trimmed by 6 bases and J by 3 bases, leaving 15 bases between them.